Following are 27 T cell receptor beta chains from one sample sequenced in a study of CD8+CD57+ T cells in acquired aplastic anemia. By flow cytometry, patients selected for sequencing had shown an expansion of CD8+CD57+ cells. Template material for TCR beta VDJ and CDR3 profiling consisted of genomic DNA. One entry per CDR3 protein results from TCRdb running MiXCR on the reads. The profile covers around 500,000 distinct CDR3 sequences, with over 25% appearing a single time and less than 0.85% taken by the ten largest. The sequenced sample consisted of sorted CD4+, CD8+, or CD8+CD57+ T cells (not recorded which) from PBMCs. The receptors originated from a human donor with aplastic anemia.

The chain couples TRBV7-2 to TRBJ1-2; tentative D call: TRBD1 (6 bases). In germline, CDR1 is SGHTA, CDR2 FQGNSA. Trimming removed 5 bases from V and 8 bases from J, with 21 bases in between. The CDR3 is 15 amino acids. The CDR3 loop is CASSPVQGAFRGYTF. CDR3 DNA: TGTGCCAGCAGCCCGGTACAGGGAGCGTTTAGGGGCTACACCTTC. The full variable domain, its missing parts supplied by reference TRBV7-2 and TRBJ1-2, is GAGVSQSPSNKVTEKGKDVELRCDPISGHTALYWYRQSLGQGLEFLIYFQGNSAPDKSGLPSDRFSAERTGGSVSTLTIQRTQQEDSAVYLCASSPVQGAFRGYTFGSGTRLTVV.

Comment on this clonotype: This may arise from a read error, as a much more abundant clone is one base away. The CDR3 ends on some other residue instead of the conserved phenylalanine or tryptophan, so this is likely a read error. The CDR3 nucleotides are TGTGCCAGCAGCCGGGGTTTTGGCTATGGCTACACCCTC. Amino acid sequence: CASSRGFGYGYTL. The J gene is TRBJ1-2, the V gene TRBV14, with D hard to call. CDR1 and CDR2 from the germline V gene are SGHDN and FVKESK. With 4 bases removed from V and 4 bases from J, the gap between germline ends came to 10 bases. The CDR3 totals 13 residues.

The chain is built from TRBV2 and TRBJ1-1; D is undetermined. The CDR3 contains 16 residues. Germline V gene lookup returns CDR1 SNHLY and CDR2 FYNNEI. The V end was cut by 7 bases, the J end by 3 bases, with 21 bases between. The CDR3 is CASTEGGRLGDTEAFF. In DNA, the CDR3 is TGTGCCAGCACAGAAGGAGGCAGGCTCGGGGACACTGAAGCTTTCTTT. Based on the CDR3 plus reference TRBV2 and TRBJ1-1, the full variable domain is EPEVTQTPSHQVTQMGQEVILRCVPISNHLYFYWYRQILGQKVEFLVSFYNNEISEKSEIFDDQFSVERPDGSNFTLKIRSTKLEDSAMYFCASTEGGRLGDTEAFFGQGTRLTVV.

This clonotype was observed a few times. This chain joins TRBV19 and TRBJ2-1, with 12 positions matching TRBD1. Germline V lookup: CDR1 LNHDA, CDR2 SQIVND (reference sequence). V shed 6 bases, J shed 6 bases, and the junction held 0 bases outside the gene matches. There are 13 residues in the CDR3. CDR3 DNA sequence: TGTGCCAGTAGGGGACAGGGGGCCAATGAGCAGTTCTTC. This encodes CASRGQGANEQFF.

The chain is built from TRBV11-2 and TRBJ2-7; 8 bases are shared with TRBD2. This CDR3 comprises 16 residues. CDR1 is SGHAT and CDR2 is FQNNGV in the germline V gene. V was pared by 5 bases and J by 5 bases, with 14 bases of the junction left unmatched. The CDR3 here is CASSLSGASGSHEQYF. CDR3 coding DNA: TGTGCCAGCAGCCTCAGCGGGGCTAGCGGGTCCCACGAGCAGTACTTC.

In its sample, this clonotype was seen a few times. The V call is TRBV5-8, the J call TRBJ2-5, with D hard to call. The CDR3 extends over 14 amino acids. Germline values: CDR1 SGHTS, CDR2 YDEGEE. Trimming stripped 4 bases from V and 4 bases from J, with 14 bases between. CDR3 coding DNA: TGTGCCAGCAGCCCGGACGCACTGGGAGAGACCCAGTACTTC. It yields the protein CASSPDALGETQYF.

This clonotype has at least ten counts. V gene TRBV5-1 combines with J gene TRBJ1-2; the D gene is possibly TRBD1 (6 bases). Trimming pared 4 bases from V and 3 bases from J, leaving 13 bases between. Per the germline V gene, CDR1 is SGHRS and CDR2 is YFSETQ. This CDR3 contains 14 residues. The CDR3 loop is CASSPNNRDYGYTF. The CDR3 DNA follows: TGCGCCAGCAGCCCAAATAACAGGGACTATGGCTACACCTTC.

To note about this clonotype: Germline is not matched at one junction end, which may reflect a read error. The chain carries TRBV12-3 or TRBV12-4 and TRBJ2-7; 8 nucleotides match TRBD2. This CDR3 is built from 11 residues. The CDR3, as DNA: TGTGCCAGCAGTTCCACCGGGACTAGTCTCTTC. Amino acids: CASSSTGTSLF.

This chain uses TRBV5-1 with TRBJ2-7, with TRBD1 matching over 11 bases. The CDR3 loop spans 19 amino acids. V was pared by 4 bases and J by 0 bases, with 15 bases of the junction left unmatched. Germline assignment: CDR1 SGHRS and CDR2 YFSETQ. CDR3: CASSLWTGTGGSSSYEQYF. DNA for the CDR3: TGCGCCAGCAGCCTTTGGACCGGGACAGGGGGTTCTAGCTCCTACGAGCAGTACTTC.

This clonotype appeared a few times. The chain combines TRBV11-2 with TRBJ2-7, with D possibly being TRBD1 (6 bases). This CDR3 spans 15 amino acids. Trimming took 1 base from V and 0 from J, leaving 10 bases between them. The V gene's germline CDR1 is SGHAT and CDR2 FQNNGV. CDR3 sequence (DNA): TGTGCCAGCAGCTTAGTAACAGGGTTCTCCTACGAGCAGTACTTC. As protein: CASSLVTGFSYEQYF. The full variable domain, completed using reference TRBV11-2 and TRBJ2-7, is EAGVAQSPRYKIIEKRQSVAFWCNPISGHATLYWYQQILGQGPKLLIQFQNNGVVDDSQLPKDRFSAERLKGVDSTLKIQPAKLEDSAVYLCASSLVTGFSYEQYFGPGTRLTVT.

This clonotype was seen a handful of times. No conserved phenylalanine or tryptophan is present at the end of the CDR3, so a read error is the likely explanation. This CDR3 reads CASSFSGGANEQFL. DNA for the CDR3: TGTGCCAGCAGCTTTAGCGGGGGGGCCAATGAGCAGTTCCTC. The J gene is TRBJ2-1, the V gene TRBV11-2, with 11 bases lining up with TRBD2. Trimming cost V 3 bases and J 6 bases; bases outside gene matches: 1. Germline V gene sequence: CDR1 SGHAT, CDR2 FQNNGV. This CDR3 has 14 residues.

This clonotype was recorded many times. The rearrangement links TRBV9 to TRBJ1-2; a possible D gene is TRBD1 (5 bases). This CDR3 is 15 amino acids long. Trimming stripped 7 bases from V and 0 bases from J, with 16 bases between. CDR1 SGDLS and CDR2 YYNGEE come from the germline V gene. DNA of the CDR3: TGTGCCAGCGAAAATGATCAGGGAACTAACTATGGCTACACCTTC. Translating gives CASENDQGTNYGYTF.

The chain has TRBV30 and TRBJ1-6; D not resolved. Germline V gene data show CDR1 as GTSNPN and CDR2 as SVGIG (reference sequence). Deletions cut 5 bases from V and 0 bases from J, with 8 bases between. This CDR3 has 14 amino acids. The chain's CDR3 is CAWGWSSYNSPLHF. DNA of the CDR3: TGTGCCTGGGGCTGGAGCTCCTATAATTCACCCCTCCACTTT.

This clonotype came up a few times. The rearrangement links TRBV14 to TRBJ2-1; perhaps D is TRBD1 or TRBD2 (5 bases each). Per germline, CDR1 SGHDN and CDR2 FVKESK. V was cut by 1 base and J by 15 bases, with 16 bases left in between. This CDR3 contains 13 residues. CDR3 protein: CASSQVGTAKGFF. CDR3 bases: TGTGCCAGCAGCCAAGTAGGGACCGCGAAGGGGTTCTTC.

The chain couples TRBV5-8 to TRBJ2-5, with 8 bases lining up with TRBD2. CDR1 is SGHTS and CDR2 is YDEGEE in the germline V gene. This CDR3 region has 16 residues. With 6 bases clipped from V and 1 base from J, the junction kept 11 bases outside the gene matches. CDR3 sequence reads: CASTPRGGILQETQYF. The DNA of the CDR3 is TGTGCCAGCACCCCGCGCGGGGGGATCCTCCAAGAGACCCAGTACTTC.

The rearrangement uses TRBV7-2 and TRBJ2-7, with D tentatively TRBD1 (6 bases). The CDR3 is made up of 13 amino acids. V was cut by 7 bases and J by 4 bases, with 14 bases left in between. Germline V lookup: CDR1 SGHTA, CDR2 FQGNSA. CDR3 nucleotide sequence: TGTGCCAGCACCACGACGGACAGATACGAGCAGTACTTC. Translated: CASTTTDRYEQYF. The full variable domain, rest sourced from reference TRBV7-2 and TRBJ2-7, is GAGVSQSPSNKVTEKGKDVELRCDPISGHTALYWYRQSLGQGLEFLIYFQGNSAPDKSGLPSDRFSAERTGGSVSTLTIQRTQQEDSAVYLCASTTTDRYEQYFGPGTRLTVT.

The gene calls are TRBV27 and TRBJ1-5, with D perhaps TRBD1 (5 bases). The CDR3 extends over 16 amino acids. Germline V gene data show CDR1 as MNHEY and CDR2 as SMNVEV (reference sequence). V was shortened by 6 bases and J by 0 bases, with 15 bases between the two germline ends. As DNA, the CDR3 is TGTGCCAGCAGGACAGACGGGCTATATAGCAATCAGCCCCAGCATTTT. It specifies CASRTDGLYSNQPQHF.

In its sample, this clonotype was seen many times. This chain connects TRBV29-1 to TRBJ2-7; TRBD2 matches 11 bases. The CDR3 spans 14 residues. V was clipped by 5 bases and J by 2 bases; unmatched bases: 5. Germline-derived CDR1 and CDR2 are SQVTM and ANQGSEA. This CDR3 is CSVSTSGTTYEQYF. The CDR3 region has the DNA TGCAGCGTTTCGACTAGCGGGACTACCTACGAGCAGTACTTC.

This clonotype was counted between two and nine times. The V call is TRBV19, the J call TRBJ1-1, with unresolved D. The CDR3 spans 16 residues. Trimming removed 1 base at V and 2 bases at J, with 14 bases between. Per the germline V gene, CDR1 is LNHDA and CDR2 is SQIVND (reference sequence). CDR3 protein: CASSIVGYTPNTEAFF. The DNA for the CDR3 is TGTGCCAGTAGTATAGTTGGGTACACTCCAAACACTGAAGCTTTCTTT.

V and J are TRBV19 and TRBJ2-7; maybe TRBD1 (7 bases). The CDR3 is 11 residues long. Trimming stripped 9 bases from V and 6 bases from J, with 12 bases between. Germline values: CDR1 LNHDA, CDR2 SQIVND (reference sequence). The CDR3 DNA sequence: TGTGCCAGCGCCCAGGGGGGCGAGCAGTACTTC. It is translated as CASAQGGEQYF.

J is TRBJ2-5 and V is TRBV5-6; the match to TRBD2 covers 7 bases. The CDR3 runs 15 residues. Germline CDR1 reads SGHDT; CDR2 reads YYEEEE. V was clipped by 2 bases and J by 1 base; unmatched bases: 5. CDR3 nucleotides: TGTGCCAGCAGCTTCTATATAGCGGGCCAAGAGACCCAGTACTTC. This codes for CASSFYIAGQETQYF.

This clonotype was counted at least ten times. CDR3 bases: TGTGCCAGGGGGGACCGGGGGGAAGAGACCCAGTACTTC. Encoded protein: CARGDRGEETQYF. J is TRBJ2-5 and V is TRBV2; the match to TRBD2 covers 7 bases. Germline V gene data show CDR1 as SNHLY and CDR2 as FYNNEI. This CDR3 is built from 13 residues. V lost 9 bases and J lost 3; bases outside the gene matches: 7.

In its sample, this clonotype was seen many times. This chain connects TRBV19 to TRBJ1-5; no reliable D call. CDR1 LNHDA and CDR2 SQIVND come from the germline V gene (reference sequence). Trimming pared 3 bases from V and 0 bases from J, leaving 9 bases between. This CDR3 is 15 amino acids long. CDR3: CASSIKVDSNQPQHF. CDR3 DNA: TGTGCCAGTAGTATTAAAGTAGATAGCAATCAGCCCCAGCATTTT.

This clonotype came up once. This chain uses TRBV7-2 with TRBJ1-2; D is undetermined. The V and J ends lost 5 bases and 8 bases respectively, with 18 bases between them. This CDR3 region has 14 residues. Germline CDR1 is SGHTA and CDR2 is FQGNSA. The CDR3 DNA follows: TGTGCCAGCAGCCGCTCGACTCCCACGGAAGGCTACACCTTC. Protein product: CASSRSTPTEGYTF.

V and J are TRBV20-1 and TRBJ1-5; 10 positions match TRBD1. The germline gives CDR1 DFQATT, CDR2 SNEGSKA (reference sequence). V trimming: 1 base; J trimming: 4 bases; junction bases outside the gene matches: 1. CDR3 length equals 14 residues. The CDR3 loop is CSARGGQGNQPQHF. The CDR3 DNA reads TGCAGTGCTAGAGGGGGACAGGGGAATCAGCCCCAGCATTTT.

In its sample, this clonotype was seen a few times. This rearrangement joins TRBV6-5 to TRBJ1-1, with D maybe TRBD1 (5 bases). Germline V gene sequence: CDR1 MNHEY, CDR2 SVGAGI. V was cut by 8 bases and J by 7 bases, with 11 bases left in between. CDR3 length equals 11 residues. DNA of the CDR3: TGTGCCAGCGCGGGGGTCCGTGAAGCTTTCTTT. Encoded protein: CASAGVREAFF.

This clonotype has only a few counts. The CDR3 loop is CASSQDRDQSTDTQYF. For the CDR3, the DNA is TGTGCCAGCAGCCAAGACCGGGACCAAAGCACAGATACGCAGTATTTT. This chain links TRBV4-2 with TRBJ2-3; D assignment may be TRBD1 or TRBD2 (5 bases each). Trimming stripped 0 bases from V and 0 bases from J, with 10 bases between. The CDR3 is 16 amino acids. Germline CDR1 is LGHNA and CDR2 is YNFKEQ.